The T cell receptor (beta chain) under discussion was sequenced for a study of cytomegalovirus exposure and HLA in healthy donors. Study summary: A prior analysis found roughly 110 million unique TCR beta sequences from about 179 million T cells. Study-level findings and limits: Apart from CMV serostatus, no immune exposure information was available. In a later analysis, TCR beta V- and J-gene trimming was associated with a missense DCLRE1C variant.

This CDR3 has 17 amino acids. The V end was cut by 4 bases, the J end by 9 bases, with 27 bases between. The germline V gene has CDR1 GTSNPN and CDR2 SVGIG (reference sequence). Amplification used 60 Vbeta primers and 13 Jbeta primers. The protocol was immunoSEQ multiplex PCR, while the TCRdb copy is restricted to in-frame clones and leaves out a portion. The sample holds tens of thousands of clones; just over 70% are singletons and the top ten take approximately 4.4%. On this clone: Its specificity is unknown.

The chain employs TRBV30 and TRBJ2-2, with TRBD2 as a possible D gene (5 bases). Sequenced sample: PBMCs. The receptor was isolated from a man between 60 and 75 years old in good health and CMV-seropositive. The CDR3 is CAWKPRKSTIQHRELFF. CDR3 in DNA: TGTGCCTGGAAACCAAGGAAGTCGACTATACAACACCGGGAGCTGTTTTTT.